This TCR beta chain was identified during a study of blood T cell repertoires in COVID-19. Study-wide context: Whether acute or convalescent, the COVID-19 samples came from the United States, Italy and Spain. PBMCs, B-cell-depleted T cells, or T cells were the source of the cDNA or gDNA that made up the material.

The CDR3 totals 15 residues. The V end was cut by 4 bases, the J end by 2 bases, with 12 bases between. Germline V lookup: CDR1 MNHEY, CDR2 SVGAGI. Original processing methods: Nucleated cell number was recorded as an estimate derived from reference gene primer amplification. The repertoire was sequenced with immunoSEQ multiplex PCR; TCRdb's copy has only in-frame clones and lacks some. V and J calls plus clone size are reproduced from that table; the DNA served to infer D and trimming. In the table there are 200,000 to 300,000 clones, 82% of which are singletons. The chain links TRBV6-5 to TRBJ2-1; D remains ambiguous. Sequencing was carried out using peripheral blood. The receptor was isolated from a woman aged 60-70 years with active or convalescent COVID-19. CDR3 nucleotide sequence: TGTGCCAGCAGTTCCCTCAAGAGAACCTACAATGAGCAGTTCTTC. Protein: CASSSLKRTYNEQFF.